Each of the 6 T cell receptor beta chains below was sequenced from the same sample in a study of beta chain features in type 1 diabetes. These TCRs are of unknown antigen specificity. Regarding the study as a whole: Type 1 diabetes patients had moderately but significantly shorter TCRB CDR3s in all four CD4+ subsets.

cDNA synthesis used the whole RNA isolate, giving expressed TCRB sequences. The assay was immunoSEQ multiplex PCR, and TCRdb's table has in-frame clones only and misses some. The repertoire holds more than 550,000 clones, with 11% to 15% as singletons. The sequenced material came from naive CD4+ T cells from blood. The receptors here all came from a man aged 18 to 30 with type 1 diabetes.

The chain uses TRBV9 and TRBJ2-1; 10 bases match TRBD2. The ends lost 0 bases at V and 0 bases at J; junction bases unmatched: 3. This CDR3 spans 17 amino acids. Germline V CDR1 and CDR2: SGDLS, YYNGEE. CDR3 amino acids: CASSVGSGGTSYNEQFF. The CDR3, as DNA: TGTGCCAGCAGCGTAGGTAGCGGGGGGACCTCCTACAATGAGCAGTTCTTC.

This clone was counted only a few times. The same CDR3 also results from other DNA sequences found in this sample. The chain joins TRBV18 to TRBJ2-5; D gene ambiguous. CDR1 and CDR2 (germline): KGHSH, LQKENI. The CDR3 covers 14 residues. Trimming stripped 0 bases from V and 1 base from J, with 6 bases between. CDR3 residues: CASSPPGRQETQYF. Written as DNA, the CDR3 is TGTGCCAGCTCACCACCGGGTCGCCAAGAGACCCAGTACTTC.

The chain joins TRBV11-2 to TRBJ1-6; no reliable D call. V was shortened by 1 base and J by 13 bases, with 8 bases between the two germline ends. This CDR3 contains 12 residues. Germline V CDR1 and CDR2: SGHAT, FQNNGV. The CDR3 is CASSLAPRPLHF. In nucleotides, the CDR3 is TGTGCCAGCAGCTTAGCCCCCCGCCCCCTCCACTTT.

The rearrangement uses TRBV7-9 and TRBJ1-1; no clear D. Trimming removed 4 bases from V and 9 bases from J, with 15 bases in between. Germline-derived CDR1 and CDR2 are SEHNR and FQNEAQ (reference sequence). CDR3 length equals 13 residues. The CDR3 sequence: CASSSGGSTQAFF. Here the CDR3 DNA reads TGTGCCAGCAGCTCTGGTGGTTCCACACAAGCTTTCTTT.

This clone was counted only a few times. V gene TRBV18 combines with J gene TRBJ1-2; D is ambiguous. V was cut by 2 bases and J by 2 bases, with 12 bases left in between. The CDR3 is 15 amino acids. CDR1 is KGHSH, CDR2 LQKENI, per germline. The CDR3 DNA reads as TGTGCCAGCTCACCAATGGTGGAAGTAAACTATGGCTACACCTTC. The encoded protein is CASSPMVEVNYGYTF.

This clone occurred a few times. This chain joins TRBV5-4 and TRBJ1-2; TRBD1 matches at 9 bases. V lost 6 bases and J lost 4; bases outside the gene matches: 4. The CDR3 totals 13 residues. Germline loops: CDR1 SGHNT, CDR2 YYREEE (reference sequence). The CDR3 region has the DNA TGTGCCAGCATCCAGGACAGGGGCTATGGCTACACCTTC. The encoded protein is CASIQDRGYGYTF.